What follows are 9 T cell receptor beta chains derived from one specimen sequenced in a study of vaccination and CD4 T cells after COVID-19 (dated by TCRdb to between 2021 and 2024). Their antigen targets remain unknown. Libraries were prepared through PCR. The instrument was an Illumina iSeq 100. DNA from cultured CD4+ T cells was subjected to TCR sequencing with the Oncomine TCR Beta short-read assay at the Johns Hopkins FTIC core. TCRdb took the public reads, trimmed them with fastp at Q25, ran MiXCR for clone calling and kept in-frame beta chains. Rows are unified per CDR3 protein, each entry keeping the most common DNA and genes. The sample table lists 10,000 to 14,000 distinct CDR3 sequences, less than 70% of them with a count of one. The top ten constitute 26% of the sample. This specimen's treatment or condition label, per the study, means: approximately nine-day PBMC culture with coronavirus spike peptide pools or control peptides (ViraFEST assay).

The sample in question was CD4+ T cells from blood, cultured in vitro, obtained before SARS-CoV-2 vaccination. These receptors were taken from a human donor who had recovered from COVID-19.

The V gene is TRBV6-1, the J gene TRBJ1-5; a possible D gene is TRBD1 (5 bases). Looked up from germline, CDR1 is MNHNS and CDR2 is SASEGT. The germline V and J ends were trimmed by 6 bases and 1 base, with 10 bases remaining between them. The CDR3 runs 14 residues. The CDR3 region has the DNA TGTGCCAGCAGAGTCGGGGCCAGCAATCAGCCCCAGCATTTT. Its protein is CASRVGASNQPQHF.

This clonotype occurred a few times. The chain employs TRBV7-8 and TRBJ2-5; perhaps TRBD1 as D (6 bases). V was cut by 7 bases and J by 2 bases, with 26 bases left in between. The CDR3 totals 18 residues. From germline, CDR1 is SGHVS and CDR2 FQNEAQ. In DNA, the CDR3 is TGTGCCAGCACCTTCACCCGGCCCGGGACAAGGATTCAAGAGACCCAGTACTTC. This sequence encodes CASTFTRPGTRIQETQYF.

This chain joins TRBV6-1 and TRBJ2-3; no reliable D call. The CDR3 contains 13 residues. Between the trimmed V and J ends, which lost 6 bases and 8 bases, there was a span of 15 bases. In germline, CDR1 is MNHNS, CDR2 SASEGT. The CDR3 sequence is CASSRQGWGTQYF. CDR3 in DNA: TGTGCCAGCAGCCGCCAAGGGTGGGGTACGCAGTATTTT.

The chain carries TRBV23-1 and TRBJ2-5; D not resolved. TRBV23-1 is placed among ORFs of uncertain function. This CDR3 is 13 amino acids long. V was cut by 7 bases and J by 1 base, with 10 bases left in between. The CDR3 loop is CASIAGGQETQYF. DNA of the CDR3: TGCGCCAGCATTGCAGGCGGCCAAGAGACCCAGTACTTC.

By sample fraction, this clonotype is medium-sized. CDR3 sequence reads: CSARASEFRETQYF. The CDR3 region has the DNA TGCAGTGCTAGGGCTAGCGAGTTTCGAGAGACCCAGTACTTC. The rearrangement joins TRBV20-1 to TRBJ2-5; D perhaps matches TRBD2 (6 bases). V lost 3 bases, J lost 4 bases, and 15 bases lay in between. In germline, CDR1 is DFQATT, CDR2 SNEGSKA (reference sequence). This CDR3 comprises 14 residues.

The rearrangement joins TRBV6-2 or TRBV6-3 to TRBJ2-7; D remains ambiguous. The V end lost 8 bases, the J end lost 0 bases, and 8 bases lay between the germline ends. The CDR3 spans 12 residues. Per germline, CDR1 MNHEY and CDR2 SVGEGT. The CDR3 DNA is TGTGCCAGCCGTGGTGACTCCTACGAGCAGTACTTC. Translated, it gives CASRGDSYEQYF.

The V call is TRBV6-4, the J call TRBJ1-2; 11 bases fit TRBD1. Per the germline V gene, CDR1 is MRHNA and CDR2 is SNTAGT. V shed 8 bases, J shed 4 bases, and the junction held 12 bases outside the gene matches. The CDR3 spans 16 residues. The CDR3 sequence is CASGPPGGTGGYGYTF. CDR3 DNA: TGTGCCAGCGGGCCTCCCGGCGGGACAGGGGGCTATGGCTACACCTTC.

This clonotype was seen a handful of times. The V call is TRBV27, the J call TRBJ2-7; D might be TRBD1 or TRBD2, each matching 5 bases. V gave up 6 bases and J gave up 2 bases, with 14 bases separating them. Germline V gene sequence: CDR1 MNHEY, CDR2 SMNVEV (reference sequence). The CDR3 totals 14 residues. The CDR3 is CASSPQGRAYEQYF. CDR3 in DNA: TGTGCCAGCAGCCCCCAGGGACGGGCCTACGAGCAGTACTTC.

This rearrangement joins TRBV7-8 to TRBJ1-2; possible D gene TRBD1, 5 bases. Germline-derived CDR1 and CDR2 are SGHVS and FQNEAQ. This CDR3 has 12 amino acids. With 1 base removed from V and 6 bases from J, the gap between germline ends came to 6 bases. This CDR3 is CASSLVRDGYTF. The CDR3, as DNA: TGTGCCAGCAGCTTAGTCAGGGATGGCTACACCTTC.